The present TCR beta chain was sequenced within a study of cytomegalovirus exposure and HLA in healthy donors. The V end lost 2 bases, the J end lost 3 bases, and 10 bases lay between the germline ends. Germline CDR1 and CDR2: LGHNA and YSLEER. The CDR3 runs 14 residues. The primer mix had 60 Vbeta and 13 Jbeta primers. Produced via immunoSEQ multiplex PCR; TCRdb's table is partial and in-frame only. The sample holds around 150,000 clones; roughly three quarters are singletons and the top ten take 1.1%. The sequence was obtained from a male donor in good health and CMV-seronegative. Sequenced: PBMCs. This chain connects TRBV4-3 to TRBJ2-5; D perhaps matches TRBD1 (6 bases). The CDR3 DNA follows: TGCGCCAGCAGCCAACAAGGGGGAGAAGAGACCCAGTACTTC. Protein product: CASSQQGGEETQYF.